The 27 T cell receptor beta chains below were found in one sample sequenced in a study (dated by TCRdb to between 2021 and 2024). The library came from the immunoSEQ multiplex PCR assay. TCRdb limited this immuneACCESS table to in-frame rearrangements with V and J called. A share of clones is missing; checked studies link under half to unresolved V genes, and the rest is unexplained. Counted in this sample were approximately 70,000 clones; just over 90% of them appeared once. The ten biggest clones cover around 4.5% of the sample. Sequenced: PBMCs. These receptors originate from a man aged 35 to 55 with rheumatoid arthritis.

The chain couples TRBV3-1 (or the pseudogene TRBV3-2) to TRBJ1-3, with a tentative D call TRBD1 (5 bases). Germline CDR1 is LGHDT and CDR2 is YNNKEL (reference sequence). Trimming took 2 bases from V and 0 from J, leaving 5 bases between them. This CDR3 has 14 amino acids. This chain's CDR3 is CASSQRGSGNTIYF. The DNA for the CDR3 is TGTGCCAGCAGCCAAAGGGGCTCTGGAAACACCATATATTTT.

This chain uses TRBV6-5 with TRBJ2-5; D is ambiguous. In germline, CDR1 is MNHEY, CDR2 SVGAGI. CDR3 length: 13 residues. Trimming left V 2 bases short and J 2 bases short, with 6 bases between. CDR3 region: CASSYGQQETQYF. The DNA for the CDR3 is TGTGCCAGCAGTTACGGCCAGCAAGAGACCCAGTACTTC.

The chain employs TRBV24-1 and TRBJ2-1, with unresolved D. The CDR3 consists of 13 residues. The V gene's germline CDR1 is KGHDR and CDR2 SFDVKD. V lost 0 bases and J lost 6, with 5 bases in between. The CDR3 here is CATSDLPSNEQFF. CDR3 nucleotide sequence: TGTGCCACCAGTGATTTGCCCAGCAATGAGCAGTTCTTC.

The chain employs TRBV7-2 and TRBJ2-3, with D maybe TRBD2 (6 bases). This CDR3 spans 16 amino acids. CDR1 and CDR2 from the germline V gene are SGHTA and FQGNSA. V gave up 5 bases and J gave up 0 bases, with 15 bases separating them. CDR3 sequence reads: CASSQLSGFSTDTQYF. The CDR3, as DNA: TGTGCCAGCAGCCAATTAAGCGGGTTTAGCACAGATACGCAGTATTTT.

The CDR3 bases are TGTGCCACGGGGTCTTCTAGCACAGATACGCAGTATTTT. As protein: CATGSSSTDTQYF. The chain has TRBV27 and TRBJ2-3; D perhaps matches TRBD2 (5 bases). There are 13 residues in the CDR3. Germline V CDR1 and CDR2: MNHEY, SMNVEV (reference sequence). Trimming pared 10 bases from V and 0 bases from J, leaving 11 bases between.

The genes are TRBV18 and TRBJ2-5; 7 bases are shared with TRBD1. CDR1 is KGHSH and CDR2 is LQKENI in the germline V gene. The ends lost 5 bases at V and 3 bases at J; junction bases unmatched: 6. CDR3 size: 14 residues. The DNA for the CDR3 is TGTGCCAGCTCATACATCACAGGGGAAGAGACCCAGTACTTC. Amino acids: CASSYITGEETQYF.

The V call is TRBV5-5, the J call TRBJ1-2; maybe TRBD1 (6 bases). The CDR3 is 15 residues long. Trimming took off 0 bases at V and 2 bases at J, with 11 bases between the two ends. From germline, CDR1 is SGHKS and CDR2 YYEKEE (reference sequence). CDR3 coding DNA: TGTGCCAGCAGCTTGGTAGGACAGAAAAACTATGGCTACACCTTC. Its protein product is CASSLVGQKNYGYTF.

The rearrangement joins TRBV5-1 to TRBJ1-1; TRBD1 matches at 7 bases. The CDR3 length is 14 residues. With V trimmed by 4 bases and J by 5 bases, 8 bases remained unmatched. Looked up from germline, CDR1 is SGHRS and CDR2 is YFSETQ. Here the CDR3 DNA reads TGCGCCAGCAGCAGCTACAGGGGTGCGACTGAAGCTTTCTTT. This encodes CASSSYRGATEAFF.

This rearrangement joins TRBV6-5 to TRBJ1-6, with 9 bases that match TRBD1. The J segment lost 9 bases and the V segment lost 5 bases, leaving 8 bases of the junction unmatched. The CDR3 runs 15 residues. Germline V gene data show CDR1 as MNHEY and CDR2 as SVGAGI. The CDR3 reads CASSRDRELGSPLHF. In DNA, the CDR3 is TGTGCCAGCAGTCGGGACAGGGAGTTGGGTTCACCCCTCCACTTT.

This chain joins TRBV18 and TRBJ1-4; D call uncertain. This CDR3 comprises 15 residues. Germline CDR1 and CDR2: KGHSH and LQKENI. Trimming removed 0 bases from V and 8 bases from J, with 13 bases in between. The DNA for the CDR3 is TGTGCCAGCTCACCACCGGAGGGTACGAAAGAAAAACTGTTTTTT. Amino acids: CASSPPEGTKEKLFF.

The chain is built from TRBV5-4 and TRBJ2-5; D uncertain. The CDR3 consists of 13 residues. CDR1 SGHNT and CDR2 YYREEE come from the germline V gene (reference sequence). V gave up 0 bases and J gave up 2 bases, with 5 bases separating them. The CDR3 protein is CASSLGTQETQYF. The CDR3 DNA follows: TGTGCCAGCAGCTTGGGCACACAAGAGACCCAGTACTTC.

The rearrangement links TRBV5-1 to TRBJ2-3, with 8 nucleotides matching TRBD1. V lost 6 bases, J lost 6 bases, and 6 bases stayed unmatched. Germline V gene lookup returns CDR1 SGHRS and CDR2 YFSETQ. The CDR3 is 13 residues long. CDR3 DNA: TGCGCCAGCACGGACAGGGAAGGGGATACGCAGTATTTT. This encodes CASTDREGDTQYF.

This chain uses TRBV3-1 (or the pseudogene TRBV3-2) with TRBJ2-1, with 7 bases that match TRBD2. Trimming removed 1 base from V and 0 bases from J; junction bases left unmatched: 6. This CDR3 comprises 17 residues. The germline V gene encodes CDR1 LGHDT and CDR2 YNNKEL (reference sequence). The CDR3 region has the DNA TGTGCCAGCAGCCAAGTGGGGGGGGAATCCTCCTACAATGAGCAGTTCTTC. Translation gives CASSQVGGESSYNEQFF.

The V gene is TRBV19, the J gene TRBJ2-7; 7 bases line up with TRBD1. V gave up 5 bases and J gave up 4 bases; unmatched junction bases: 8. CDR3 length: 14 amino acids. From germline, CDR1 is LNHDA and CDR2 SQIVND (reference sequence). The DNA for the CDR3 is TGTGCCAGTAGTGCCTCGGGACAGAGTTACGAGCAGTACTTC. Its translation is CASSASGQSYEQYF.

The CDR3 coding sequence is TGCGCCAGCAGCCAAGATCGACAGGGAGGCAGCACAGATACGCAGTATTTT. As protein: CASSQDRQGGSTDTQYF. The J gene is TRBJ2-3, the V gene TRBV4-3; D might be TRBD1 (7 bases). The CDR3 has 17 residues. The germline V gene has CDR1 LGHNA and CDR2 YSLEER. Deletions cut 0 bases from V and 0 bases from J, with 13 bases between.

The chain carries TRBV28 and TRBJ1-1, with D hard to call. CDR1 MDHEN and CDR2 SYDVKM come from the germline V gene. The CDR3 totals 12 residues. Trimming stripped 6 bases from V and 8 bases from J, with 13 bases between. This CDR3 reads CASRNLGMEAFF. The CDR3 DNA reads TGTGCCAGCAGAAACTTAGGGATGGAAGCTTTCTTT.

The CDR3 DNA follows: TGTGCCAGCAGCTTGGACTCTGGAAACACCATATATTTT. Encoded protein: CASSLDSGNTIYF. The chain links TRBV7-6 to TRBJ1-3; D is ambiguous. The CDR3 loop spans 13 amino acids. V lost 3 bases and J lost 0, with 3 bases in between. Per the germline V gene, CDR1 is SGHVS and CDR2 is FNYEAQ.

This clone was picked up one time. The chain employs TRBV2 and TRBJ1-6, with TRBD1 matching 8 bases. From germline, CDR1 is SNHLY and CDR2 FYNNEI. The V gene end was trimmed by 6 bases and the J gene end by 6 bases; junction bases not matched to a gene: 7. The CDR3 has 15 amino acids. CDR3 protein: CASSNIQGGNSPLHF. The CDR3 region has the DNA TGTGCCAGCAGCAATATACAGGGGGGTAATTCACCCCTCCACTTT.

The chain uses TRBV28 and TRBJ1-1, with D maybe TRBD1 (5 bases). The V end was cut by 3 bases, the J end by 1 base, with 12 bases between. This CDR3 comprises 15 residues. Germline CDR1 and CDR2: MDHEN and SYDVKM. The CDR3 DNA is TGTGCCAGCAGTTTGGGACCGGGGGGGAACACTGAAGCTTTCTTT. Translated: CASSLGPGGNTEAFF.

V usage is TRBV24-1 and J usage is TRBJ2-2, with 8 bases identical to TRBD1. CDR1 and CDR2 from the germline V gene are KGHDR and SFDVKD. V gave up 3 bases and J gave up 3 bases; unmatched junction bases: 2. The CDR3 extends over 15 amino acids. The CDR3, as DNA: TGTGCCACCAGTGATCCGGGACAGGACACCGGGGAGCTGTTTTTT. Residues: CATSDPGQDTGELFF.

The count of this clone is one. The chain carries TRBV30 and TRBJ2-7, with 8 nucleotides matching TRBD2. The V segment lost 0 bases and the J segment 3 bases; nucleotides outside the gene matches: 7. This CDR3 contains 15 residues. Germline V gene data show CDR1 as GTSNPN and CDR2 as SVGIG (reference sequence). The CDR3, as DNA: TGTGCCTGGAGTGTACGGTTAGCGGGACTCTACGAGCAGTACTTC. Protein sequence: CAWSVRLAGLYEQYF.

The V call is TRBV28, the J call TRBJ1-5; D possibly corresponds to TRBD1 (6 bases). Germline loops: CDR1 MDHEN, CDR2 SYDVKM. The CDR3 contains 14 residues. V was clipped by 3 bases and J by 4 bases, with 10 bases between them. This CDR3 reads CASSFSQGNQPQHF. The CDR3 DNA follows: TGTGCCAGCAGTTTTTCACAGGGAAATCAGCCCCAGCATTTT.

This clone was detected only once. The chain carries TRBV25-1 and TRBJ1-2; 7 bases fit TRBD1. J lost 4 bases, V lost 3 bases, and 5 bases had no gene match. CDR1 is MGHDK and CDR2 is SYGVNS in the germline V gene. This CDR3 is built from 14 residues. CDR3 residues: CASSDRDSFYGYTF. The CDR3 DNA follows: TGTGCCAGCAGTGACCGGGACAGCTTCTATGGCTACACCTTC.

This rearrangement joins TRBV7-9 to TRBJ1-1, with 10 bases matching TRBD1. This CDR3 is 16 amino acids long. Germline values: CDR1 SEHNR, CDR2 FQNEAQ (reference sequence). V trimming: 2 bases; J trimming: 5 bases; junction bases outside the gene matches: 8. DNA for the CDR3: TGTGCCAGCAGCTTACTCCGGACAGGGGGAGAGACTGAAGCTTTCTTT. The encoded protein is CASSLLRTGGETEAFF.

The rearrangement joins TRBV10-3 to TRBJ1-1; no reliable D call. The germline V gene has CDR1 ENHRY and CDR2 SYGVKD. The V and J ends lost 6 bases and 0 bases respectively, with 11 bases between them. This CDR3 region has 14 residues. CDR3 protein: CAIRQQDMNTEAFF. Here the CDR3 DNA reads TGTGCCATCAGGCAACAAGACATGAACACTGAAGCTTTCTTT.

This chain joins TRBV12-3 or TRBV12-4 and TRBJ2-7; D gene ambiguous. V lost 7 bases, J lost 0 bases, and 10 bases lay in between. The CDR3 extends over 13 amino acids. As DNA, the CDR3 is TGTGCCAGCACCCCGGCGGTCTCCTACGAGCAGTACTTC. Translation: CASTPAVSYEQYF.

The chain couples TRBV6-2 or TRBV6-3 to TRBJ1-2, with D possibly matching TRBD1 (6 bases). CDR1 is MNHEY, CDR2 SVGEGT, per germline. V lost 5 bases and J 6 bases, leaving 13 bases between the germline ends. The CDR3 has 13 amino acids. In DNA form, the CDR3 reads TGTGCCAGCAGTCCCTCGGGGGCCCATGGCTACACCTTC. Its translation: CASSPSGAHGYTF.